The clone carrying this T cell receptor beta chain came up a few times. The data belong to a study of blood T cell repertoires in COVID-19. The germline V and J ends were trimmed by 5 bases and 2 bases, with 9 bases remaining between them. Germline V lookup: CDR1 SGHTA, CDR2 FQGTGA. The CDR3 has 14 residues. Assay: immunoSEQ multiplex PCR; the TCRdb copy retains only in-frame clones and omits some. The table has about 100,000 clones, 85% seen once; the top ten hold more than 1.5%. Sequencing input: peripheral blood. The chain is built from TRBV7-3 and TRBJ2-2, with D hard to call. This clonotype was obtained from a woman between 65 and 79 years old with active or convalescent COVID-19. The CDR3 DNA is TGTGCCAGCAGCCTCAGAAGTAACACCGGGGAGCTGTTTTTT. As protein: CASSLRSNTGELFF. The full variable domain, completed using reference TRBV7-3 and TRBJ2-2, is GAGVSQTPSNKVTEKGKYVELRCDPISGHTALYWYRQSLGQGPEFLIYFQGTGAADDSGLPNDRFFAVRPEGSVSTLKIQRTERGDSAVYLCASSLRSNTGELFFGEGSRLTVL.